Here is one T cell receptor beta chain with its context. The V gene's germline CDR1 is SEHNR and CDR2 FQNEAQ (reference sequence). The length of the CDR3 is 14 residues. V shed 5 bases, J shed 7 bases, and the junction held 6 bases outside the gene matches. These data are taken from a study of blood T cell repertoires in COVID-19. Across the study: COVID-19 samples from acute and convalescent phases originated in the United States, Italy and Spain. Sources were T cells, B-cell-depleted T cells, or PBMCs; the material itself was cDNA or gDNA.

Original processing methods: Amplification from reference gene primers served as the basis for estimated nucleated cell counts. The protocol was immunoSEQ multiplex PCR, while the TCRdb copy is restricted to in-frame clones and leaves out a portion. That table is the source of V, J and clone size, and D and trimming were worked out from the DNA. There are 140,000 to 150,000 clones in the sample; around 82% occur only once, and approximately 13% lies in the top ten. The gene calls are TRBV7-9 and TRBJ1-3; 9 nucleotides align to TRBD1. Sequencing was carried out using peripheral blood. This receptor was identified in a man between 60 and 70 years old with active or convalescent COVID-19. As DNA, the CDR3 is TGTGCCAGCAGCAGCCGGGACAGGGTCAACACCATATATTTT. This gives the protein CASSSRDRVNTIYF.